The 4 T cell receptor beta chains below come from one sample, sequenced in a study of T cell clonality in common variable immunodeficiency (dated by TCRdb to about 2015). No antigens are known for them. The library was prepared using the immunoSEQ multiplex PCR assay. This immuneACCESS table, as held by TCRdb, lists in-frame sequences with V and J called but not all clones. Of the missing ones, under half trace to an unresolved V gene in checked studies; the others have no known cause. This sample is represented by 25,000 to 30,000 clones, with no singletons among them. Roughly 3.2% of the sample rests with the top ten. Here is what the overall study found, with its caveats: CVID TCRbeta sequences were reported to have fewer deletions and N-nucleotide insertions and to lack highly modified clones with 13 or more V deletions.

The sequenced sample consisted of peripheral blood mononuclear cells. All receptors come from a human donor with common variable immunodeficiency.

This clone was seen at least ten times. CDR3 DNA, as far as it was read: TGTGCCAGCAGCTCCGGTCCGGGTCAGTACAATGAG. Amino acids: CASSSGPGQYNE. The CDR3 in its entirety is CASSSGPGQYNEQFF. The gene calls are TRBV5-6 and TRBJ2-1, with D uncertain. The CDR3 end lies 3 residues beyond the end of the read and is filled in from the germline J gene. CDR3 size: 15 residues. The V end was cut by 3 bases, the J end by 4 bases, with 14 bases between. Germline values: CDR1 SGHDT, CDR2 YYEEEE.

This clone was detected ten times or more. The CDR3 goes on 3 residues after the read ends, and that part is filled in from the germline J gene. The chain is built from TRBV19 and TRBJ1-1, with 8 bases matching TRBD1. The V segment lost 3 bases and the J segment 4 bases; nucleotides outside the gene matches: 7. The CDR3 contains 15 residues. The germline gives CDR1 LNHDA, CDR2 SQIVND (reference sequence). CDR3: CASSMGQVIGTEAFF. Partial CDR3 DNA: TGTGCCAGTAGTATGGGACAGGTTATTGGCACTGAA.

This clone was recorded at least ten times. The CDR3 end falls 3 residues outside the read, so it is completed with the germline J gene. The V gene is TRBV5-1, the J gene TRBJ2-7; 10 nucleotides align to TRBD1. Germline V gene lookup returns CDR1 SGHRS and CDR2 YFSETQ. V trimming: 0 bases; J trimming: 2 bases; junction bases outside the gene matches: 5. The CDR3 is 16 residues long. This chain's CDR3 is CASSLGGTGDPYEQYF. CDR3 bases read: TGCGCCAGCAGCTTGGGGGGGACAGGGGACCCCTACGAG.

Incomplete CDR3 DNA: TGTGCCAGCAGTGAAGCGCTTGTGACAGGGGCTATCTACCCG. This translates into CASSEALVTGAIYP. The whole CDR3 sequence reads CASSEALVTGAIYPQYF. The chain uses TRBV6-1 and TRBJ2-3; 8 bases match TRBD1. The read finishes 3 residues shy of the CDR3 end, and the germline J gene is used to complete it. Germline assignment: CDR1 MNHNS and CDR2 SASEGT. The CDR3 extends over 17 amino acids.